A selection of T cell receptor beta chains follows, all from one sample in a study of siplizumab effects on memory and regulatory T cells. TCRdb's table, derived via immunoSEQ multiplex PCR, lists solely in-frame clones and lacks some. Of under 140,000 clones listed, roughly 92% are singletons. What was sequenced was CD4+ T cells sorted from blood. The receptors stem from a human donor in good health. CDR3s include the opening cysteine and the closing phenylalanine or tryptophan. The D gene is left open where the match is weak. Size values are once, few and many counts, or a class for expanded clones, and some rows have none.

>TRBD1|TRBJ2-3|TRBV5-1|-
TGCGCCAGCAGCTGGACAGGGGGCTGGGAAGATACGCAGTATTTT
CASSWTGGWEDTQYF
>TRBD1|TRBJ2-6|TRBV30|-
TGTGCCTGGGAAACAGGGGGTTCCGGGGCCAACGTCCTGACTTTC
CAWETGGSGANVLTF
>TRBD2|TRBJ2-2|TRBV5-1|-
TGCGCCAGCAGCTTGCGCGGGAGTGGGGCCGGGGAGCTGTTTTTT
CASSLRGSGAGELFF
>TRBD2|TRBJ2-2|TRBV7-2|-
TGTGCCAGCAGCTCCGGACTAGCGGGGGCGAGGGGCACCGGGGAGCTGTTTTTT
CASSSGLAGARGTGELFF
>-|TRBJ2-7|TRBV19|once
TGTGCCAGTAGTATTCAATGGGGGTCGAGGGAGCAGTACTTC
CASSIQWGSREQYF
>TRBD2|TRBJ2-2|TRBV7-7|-
TGTGCCAGCAGCTTAGCGGGTCTAGCGGACGGGGAGCTGTTTTTT
CASSLAGLADGELFF
>TRBD1|TRBJ2-7|TRBV18|few
TGTGCCAGCTCACCACCTAGCAGGGGGCTCCACGAGCAGTACTTC
CASSPPSRGLHEQYF
>-|TRBJ2-2|TRBV5-4|-
TGTGCCAGCAGCTTCAGGGTTAACTCGGAGCTGTTTTTT
CASSFRVNSELFF
>-|TRBJ1-2|TRBV7-9|-
TGTGCCAGCAGCTTCGTTACAAGCTATGGCTACACCTTC
CASSFVTSYGYTF
>TRBD1|TRBJ1-4|TRBV19|-
TGTGCCAGTAGTATGTATGAACAGGGGGATGAAAAACTGTTTTTT
CASSMYEQGDEKLFF
>TRBD1|TRBJ1-3|TRBV7-8|-
TGTGCCAGCAGCTTGGGACAGGGGTTTCAGGACACCATATATTTT
CASSLGQGFQDTIYF
>-|TRBJ2-7|TRBV6-5|-
TGTGCCAGCACCCCTCGAGACGGAACCTACGAGCAGTACTTC
CASTPRDGTYEQYF
>-|TRBJ2-7|TRBV1|-
TGCACCAGCAGCCAAGAACCCCGTTACGTGGTCGAGCAGTACTTC
CTSSQEPRYVVEQYF
>-|TRBJ2-6|TRBV5-1|-
TGCGCCAGCAGCTTGGACAGGTGGAGCTCTGGGGCCAACGTCCTGACTTTC
CASSLDRWSSGANVLTF
>-|TRBJ2-7|TRBV29-1|once
TGCAGCGTTGGGCGTCGCCAGGGGGGCGGGTACGAGCAGTACTTC
CSVGRRQGGGYEQYF
>TRBD1|TRBJ2-7|TRBV18|-
TGTGCCAGCTCAGACCCGGGACAGACCTACGAGCAGTACTTC
CASSDPGQTYEQYF
>TRBD1|TRBJ1-4|TRBV2|-
TGTGCCAGCAGTACACGGACAGGGGCGGGAGAAAAACTGTTTTTT
CASSTRTGAGEKLFF
>TRBD1|TRBJ1-2|TRBV5-1|few
TGCGCCAGCAGCATTGGACAGGGTGAAGGCTACACCTTC
CASSIGQGEGYTF
>-|TRBJ1-1|TRBV5-6|-
TGTGCCAGCAGACTGGGACTCCATATGAACACTGAAGCTTTCTTT
CASRLGLHMNTEAFF
>-|TRBJ1-4|TRBV11-2|-
TGTGCCAGCGTAAATTTGGGTTTTAATGAAAAACTGTTTTTT
CASVNLGFNEKLFF
>-|TRBJ2-3|TRBV27|-
TGTGCCAGCAGTGCAAGGAGGGCTGTTCCAGATACGCAGTATTTT
CASSARRAVPDTQYF
>-|TRBJ2-2|TRBV7-2|-
TGTGCCAGCAGCTTAGACCACAGGAACACCGGGGAGCTGTTTTTT
CASSLDHRNTGELFF
>-|TRBJ1-1|TRBV4-2|-
TGTGCCAGCAGCCTCCGACAACTCGCTGAAGCTTTCTTT
CASSLRQLAEAFF
>TRBD1|TRBJ1-2|TRBV19|-
TGTGCCAGTAGGGACAGGGGTCCCTACTATGGCTACACCTTC
CASRDRGPYYGYTF
>-|TRBJ1-2|TRBV18|-
TGTGCCAGCTCACCAGAGGGATTTGGTGGCTACACCTTC
CASSPEGFGGYTF
>-|TRBJ2-3|TRBV19|-
TGTGCCAGTAGTGTCGGACGGACCTACACAGATACGCAGTATTTT
CASSVGRTYTDTQYF
>-|TRBJ2-2|TRBV6-1|-
TGTGCCAGCAGTGCACTTCTTATCCGGGACGGGAACACCGGGGAGCTGTTTTTT
CASSALLIRDGNTGELFF
>TRBD2|TRBJ2-7|TRBV6-5|-
TGTGCCAGCAGTTACATAGCGGGGCTAAAGTACGAGCAGTACTTC
CASSYIAGLKYEQYF
>TRBD1|TRBJ1-1|TRBV7-9|-
TGTGCCAGCAGCTTCCCCCAGGGGGGGAGGGAAGCTTTCTTT
CASSFPQGGREAFF
>TRBD1|TRBJ2-1|TRBV30|-
TGTGCCTGGAGTTTTAGGGGGCCCAGGGGTGAGCAGTTCTTC
CAWSFRGPRGEQFF
>-|TRBJ2-3|TRBV7-3|-
TGTGCCAGCAGCTTAAATCCAGTAGCAACAGATACGCAGTATTTT
CASSLNPVATDTQYF
>-|TRBJ2-5|TRBV20-1|-
TGCAGTGCTAGACTAGTTGGGACCCAGTACTTC
CSARLVGTQYF
>-|TRBJ2-1|TRBV6-5|-
TGTGCCAGCAGTTACGGTGCTTTGATTGGGGGAAGGGAGCAGTTCTTC
CASSYGALIGGREQFF
>TRBD2|TRBJ2-3|TRBV18|few
TGTGCCAGCTCACCTAGCGGGAGCACAGATACGCAGTATTTT
CASSPSGSTDTQYF
>-|TRBJ2-1|TRBV7-7|-
TGCAGGGGGGTAGGCTACAATGAGCAGTTCTTC
CRGVGYNEQFF
>-|TRBJ2-1|TRBV11-3|-
TGTGCCAGCAGCTTAGGCGGGACGGCCGGGTACAATGAGCAGTTCTTC
CASSLGGTAGYNEQFF
>-|TRBJ2-7|TRBV25-1|-
TGTGCCAGCAGTGATTCCCCCCGCGAGCAGTACTTC
CASSDSPREQYF
>-|TRBJ2-7|TRBV19|few
TGTGCCAGTAGTCCTCCACAGGCACCCTACGAGCAGTACTTC
CASSPPQAPYEQYF
>-|TRBJ2-2|TRBV2|-
TGTGCCAGCAGTGAGGAATCGAAAACCGGGGAGCTGTTTTTT
CASSEESKTGELFF
>-|TRBJ2-7|TRBV21-1|-
TGTGCCAGCACTAGGACACCAACCTACGAGCAGTACTTC
CASTRTPTYEQYF
>-|TRBJ1-3|TRBV30|-
TGTGCCTGGAGTCCTAACACTGCGGGAAACACCATATATTTT
CAWSPNTAGNTIYF
>TRBD1|TRBJ1-3|TRBV5-4|-
TGTGCCAGCAGCTTGGTTGGCAGGGGGCCGGGTGGAAACACCATATATTTT
CASSLVGRGPGGNTIYF